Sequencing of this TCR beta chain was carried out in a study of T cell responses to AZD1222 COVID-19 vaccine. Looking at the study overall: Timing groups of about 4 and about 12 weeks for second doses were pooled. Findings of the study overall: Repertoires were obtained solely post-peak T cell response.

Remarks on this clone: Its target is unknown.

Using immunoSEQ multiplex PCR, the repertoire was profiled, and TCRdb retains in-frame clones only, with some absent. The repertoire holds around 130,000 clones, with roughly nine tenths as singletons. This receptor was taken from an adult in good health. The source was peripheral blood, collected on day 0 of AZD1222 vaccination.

CDR3 in DNA: TGTGCCAGCAGCGCGACAGGGGGCTCCTACGAGCAGTACTTC. This sequence encodes CASSATGGSYEQYF. The chain is built from TRBV9 and TRBJ2-7; 9 positions match TRBD1. This CDR3 has 14 amino acids. Germline loops: CDR1 SGDLS, CDR2 YYNGEE. J lost 0 bases, V lost 3 bases, and 1 base had no gene match.